These 8 T cell receptor beta chains originate from one sample sequenced in a study of blood T cell repertoires in COVID-19 (dated by TCRdb to 2020 to 2021). The library was made by the immunoSEQ multiplex PCR assay. TCRdb carries this immuneACCESS record with in-frame sequences only. Its versions omit some clonotypes, under half of them owing to an unresolved V gene in the studies checked, with the rest unexplained. Present in this sample are fewer than 80,000 clones, less than 85% of which were seen just once. The ten biggest clones cover about an eighth of the sample. The sample was peripheral blood. Source of these receptors: a man between 45 and 60 years old with COVID-19, enrolled during active disease.

The chain combines TRBV12-3 or TRBV12-4 with TRBJ2-1; D is ambiguous. This CDR3 is built from 11 residues. Trimming took off 1 base at V and 7 bases at J, with 2 bases between the two ends. CDR3 loop: CASSLVNEQFF. For the CDR3, the DNA is TGTGCCAGCAGTTTAGTAAATGAGCAGTTCTTC.

V is TRBV19 and J is TRBJ2-3, with TRBD2 as a possible D gene (5 bases). The germline V gene has CDR1 LNHDA and CDR2 SQIVND (reference sequence). This CDR3 is 14 amino acids long. The V and J ends lost 3 bases and 5 bases respectively, with 12 bases between them. CDR3 amino acids: CASSILSGGDTQYF. The DNA of the CDR3 is TGTGCCAGTAGTATTTTATCAGGAGGAGATACGCAGTATTTT. Supplemented by reference TRBV19 and TRBJ2-3, the full variable domain reads DGGITQSPKYLFRKEGQNVTLSCEQNLNHDAMYWYRQDPGQGLRLIYYSQIVNDFQKGDIAEGYSVSREKKESFPLTVTSAQKNPTAFYLCASSILSGGDTQYFGPGTRLTVL.

V is TRBV7-2 and J is TRBJ2-3; 9 positions match TRBD1. V lost 5 bases, J lost 5 bases, and 5 bases stayed unmatched. The CDR3 totals 14 residues. The germline CDR1 and CDR2 sequences are SGHTA and FQGNSA. The CDR3 here is CASSQGTGRDTQYF. The DNA for the CDR3 is TGTGCCAGCAGCCAGGGGACAGGGCGAGATACGCAGTATTTT.

V is TRBV6-2 or TRBV6-3 and J is TRBJ2-7, with TRBD2 matching over 9 bases. CDR3 size: 15 residues. Looked up from germline, CDR1 is MNHEY and CDR2 is SVGEGT. V lost 3 bases, J lost 7 bases, and 10 bases stayed unmatched. The CDR3 protein is CASSYYGGGAGEQYF. The CDR3 bases are TGTGCCAGCAGTTATTATGGCGGGGGGGCCGGTGAGCAGTACTTC.

In its sample, this clone was seen once. The gene calls are TRBV7-8 and TRBJ1-2, with 8 bases lining up with TRBD1. The CDR3 loop spans 16 amino acids. Per the germline V gene, CDR1 is SGHVS and CDR2 is FQNEAQ. Trimming removed 5 bases from V and 2 bases from J; junction bases left unmatched: 10. In DNA, the CDR3 is TGTGCCAGCAGCCGAGAACCAGGGGGCGGAAACTATGGCTACACCTTC. This sequence encodes CASSREPGGGNYGYTF.

The V call is TRBV28, the J call TRBJ1-2; 7 nucleotides agree with TRBD1. Germline V gene sequence: CDR1 MDHEN, CDR2 SYDVKM. This CDR3 is 15 amino acids long. The junction had 8 bases not matched to a gene; V was cut back by 5 bases and J by 2 bases. In DNA, the CDR3 is TGTGCCAGCAGTGAAACCGGGACAGACAACTATGGCTACACCTTC. Protein: CASSETGTDNYGYTF.

The chain is built from TRBV6-5 and TRBJ1-2; D ambiguous. V lost 6 bases and J 7 bases, leaving 15 bases between the germline ends. CDR3 size: 13 residues. Germline CDR1 and CDR2: MNHEY and SVGAGI. The CDR3 nucleotides read TGTGCCAGCAGAAAATCGGCGGGGAGTGGCTACACCTTC. Encoded protein: CASRKSAGSGYTF.

V usage is TRBV18 and J usage is TRBJ2-5; maybe TRBD1 (7 bases). With 8 bases removed from V and 3 bases from J, the gap between germline ends came to 10 bases. The CDR3 contains 12 residues. Germline CDR1 is KGHSH and CDR2 is LQKENI. In DNA, the CDR3 is TGTGCCAGCGCGGGACAGAAAGAGACCCAGTACTTC. It specifies CASAGQKETQYF.